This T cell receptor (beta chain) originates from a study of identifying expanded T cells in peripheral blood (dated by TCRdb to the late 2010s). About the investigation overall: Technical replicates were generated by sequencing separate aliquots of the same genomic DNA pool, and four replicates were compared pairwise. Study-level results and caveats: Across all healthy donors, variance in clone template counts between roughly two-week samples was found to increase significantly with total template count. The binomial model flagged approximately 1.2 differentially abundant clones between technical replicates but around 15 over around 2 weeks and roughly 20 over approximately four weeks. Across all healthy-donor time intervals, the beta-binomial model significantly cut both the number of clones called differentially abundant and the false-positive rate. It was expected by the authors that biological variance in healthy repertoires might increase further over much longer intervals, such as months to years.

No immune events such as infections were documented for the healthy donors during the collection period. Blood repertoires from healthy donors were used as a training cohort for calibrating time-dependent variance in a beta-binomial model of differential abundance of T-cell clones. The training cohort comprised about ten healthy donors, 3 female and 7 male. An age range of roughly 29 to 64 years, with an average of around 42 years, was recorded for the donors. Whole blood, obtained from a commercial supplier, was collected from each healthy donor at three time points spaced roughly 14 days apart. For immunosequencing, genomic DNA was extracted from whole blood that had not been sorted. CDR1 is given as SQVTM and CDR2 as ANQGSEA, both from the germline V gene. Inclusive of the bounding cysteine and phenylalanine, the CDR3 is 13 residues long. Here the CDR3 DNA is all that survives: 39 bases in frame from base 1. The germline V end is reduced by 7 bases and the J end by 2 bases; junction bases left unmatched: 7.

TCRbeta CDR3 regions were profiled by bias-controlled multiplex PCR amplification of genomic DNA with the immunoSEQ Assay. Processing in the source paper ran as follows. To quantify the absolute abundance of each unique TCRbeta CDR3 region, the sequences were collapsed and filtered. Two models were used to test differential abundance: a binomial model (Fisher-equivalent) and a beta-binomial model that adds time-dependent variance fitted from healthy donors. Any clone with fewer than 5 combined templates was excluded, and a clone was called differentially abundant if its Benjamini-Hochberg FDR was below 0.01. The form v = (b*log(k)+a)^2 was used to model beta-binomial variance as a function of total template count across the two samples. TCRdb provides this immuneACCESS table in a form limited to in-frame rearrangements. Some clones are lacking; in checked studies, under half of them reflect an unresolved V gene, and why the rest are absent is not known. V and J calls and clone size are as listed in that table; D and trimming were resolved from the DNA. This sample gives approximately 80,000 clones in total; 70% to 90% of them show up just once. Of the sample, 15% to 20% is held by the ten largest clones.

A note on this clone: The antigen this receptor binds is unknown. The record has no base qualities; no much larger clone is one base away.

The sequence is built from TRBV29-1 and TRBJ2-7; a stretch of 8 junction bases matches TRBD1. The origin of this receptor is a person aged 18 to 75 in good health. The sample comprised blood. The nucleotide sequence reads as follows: TGCAGCGGCTGGGGACAGGACCCCTACGAGCAGTACTTC. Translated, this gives CSGWGQDPYEQYF.